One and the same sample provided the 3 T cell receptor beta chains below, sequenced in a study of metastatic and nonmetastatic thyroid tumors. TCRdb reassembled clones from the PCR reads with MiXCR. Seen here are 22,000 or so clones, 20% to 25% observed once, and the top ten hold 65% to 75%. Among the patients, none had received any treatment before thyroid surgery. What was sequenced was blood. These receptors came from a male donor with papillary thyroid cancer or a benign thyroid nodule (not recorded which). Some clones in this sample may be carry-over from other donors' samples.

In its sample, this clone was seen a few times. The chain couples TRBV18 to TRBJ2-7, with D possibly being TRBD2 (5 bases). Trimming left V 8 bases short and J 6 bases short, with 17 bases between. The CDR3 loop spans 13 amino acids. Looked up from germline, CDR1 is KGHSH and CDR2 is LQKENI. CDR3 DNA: TGTGCCAGCCAAATGGGAAGAGAGGGCGAGCAGTACTTC. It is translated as CASQMGREGEQYF.

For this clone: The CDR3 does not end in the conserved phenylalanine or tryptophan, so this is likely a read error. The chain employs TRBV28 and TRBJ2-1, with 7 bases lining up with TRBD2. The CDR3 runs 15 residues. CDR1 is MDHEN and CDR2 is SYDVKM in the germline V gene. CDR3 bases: TGTGCCCGCAGTGAAACTGCTAGCGGCTACAATGAGCAGTTCGTC. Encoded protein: CARSETASGYNEQFV.

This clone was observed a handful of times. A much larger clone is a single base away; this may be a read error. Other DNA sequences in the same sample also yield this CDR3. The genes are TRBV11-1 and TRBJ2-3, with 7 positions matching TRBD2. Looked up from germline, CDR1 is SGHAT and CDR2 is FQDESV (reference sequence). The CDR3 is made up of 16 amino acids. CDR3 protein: CASSTSGGPGADTQYF. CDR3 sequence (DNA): TGTGCCAGCAGCACCTCGGGAGGTCCGGGTGCAGATACACAGTATTTT.